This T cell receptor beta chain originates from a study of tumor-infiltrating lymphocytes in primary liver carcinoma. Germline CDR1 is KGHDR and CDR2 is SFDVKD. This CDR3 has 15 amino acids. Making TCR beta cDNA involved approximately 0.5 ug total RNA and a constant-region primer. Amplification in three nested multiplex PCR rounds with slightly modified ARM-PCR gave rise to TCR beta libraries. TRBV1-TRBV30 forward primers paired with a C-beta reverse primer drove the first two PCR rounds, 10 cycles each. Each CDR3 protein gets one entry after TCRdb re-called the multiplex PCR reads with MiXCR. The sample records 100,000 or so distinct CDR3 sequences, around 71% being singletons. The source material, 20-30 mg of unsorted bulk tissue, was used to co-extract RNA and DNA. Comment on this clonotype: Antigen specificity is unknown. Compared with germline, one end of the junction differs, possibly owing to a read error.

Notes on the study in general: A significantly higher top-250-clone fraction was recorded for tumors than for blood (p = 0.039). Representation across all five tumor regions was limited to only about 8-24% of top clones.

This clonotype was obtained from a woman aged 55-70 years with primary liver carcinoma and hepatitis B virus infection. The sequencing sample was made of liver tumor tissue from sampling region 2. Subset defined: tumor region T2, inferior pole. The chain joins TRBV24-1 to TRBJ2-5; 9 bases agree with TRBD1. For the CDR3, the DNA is TGTGCCACCAGTGATCTACAGGGGGCGAAAGATACCCAGTACTTC. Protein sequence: CATSDLQGAKDTQYF.